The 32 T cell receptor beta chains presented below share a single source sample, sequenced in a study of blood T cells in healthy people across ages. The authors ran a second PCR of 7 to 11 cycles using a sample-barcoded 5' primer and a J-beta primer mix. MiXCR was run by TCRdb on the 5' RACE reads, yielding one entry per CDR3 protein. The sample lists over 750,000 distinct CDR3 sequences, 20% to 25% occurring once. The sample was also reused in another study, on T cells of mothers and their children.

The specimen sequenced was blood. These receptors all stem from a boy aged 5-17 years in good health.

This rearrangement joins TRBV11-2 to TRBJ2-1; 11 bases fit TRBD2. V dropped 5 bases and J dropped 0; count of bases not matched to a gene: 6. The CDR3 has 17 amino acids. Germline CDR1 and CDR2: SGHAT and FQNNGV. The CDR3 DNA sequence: TGTGCCAGCAGCGGAGCTAGCGGGGGGTCCTCCTACAATGAGCAGTTCTTC. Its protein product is CASSGASGGSSYNEQFF.

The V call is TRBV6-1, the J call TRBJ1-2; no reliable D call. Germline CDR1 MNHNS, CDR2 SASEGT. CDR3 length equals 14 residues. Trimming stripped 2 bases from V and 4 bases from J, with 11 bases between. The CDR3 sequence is CASSEPNTAYGYTF. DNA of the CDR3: TGTGCCAGCAGTGAACCAAACACCGCCTATGGCTACACCTTC.

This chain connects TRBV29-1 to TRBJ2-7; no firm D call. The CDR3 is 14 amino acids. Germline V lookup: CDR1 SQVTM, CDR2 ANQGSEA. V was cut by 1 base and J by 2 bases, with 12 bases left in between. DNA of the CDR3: TGCAGCGTTGAAGCGAGGCAGGCCCCCTACGAGCAGTACTTC. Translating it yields CSVEARQAPYEQYF.

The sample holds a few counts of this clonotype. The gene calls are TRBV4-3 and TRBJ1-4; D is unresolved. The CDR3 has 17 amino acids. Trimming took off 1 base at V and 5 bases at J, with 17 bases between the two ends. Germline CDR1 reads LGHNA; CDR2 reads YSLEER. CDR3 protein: CASSQGSYEGVNEKLFF. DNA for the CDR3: TGCGCCAGCAGCCAAGGCAGTTACGAGGGAGTAAATGAAAAACTGTTTTTT.

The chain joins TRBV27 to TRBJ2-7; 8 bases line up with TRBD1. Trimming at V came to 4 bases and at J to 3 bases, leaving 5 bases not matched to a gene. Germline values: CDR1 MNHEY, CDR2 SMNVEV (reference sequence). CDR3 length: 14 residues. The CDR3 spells CASSYGTGLYEQYF. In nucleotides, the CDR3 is TGTGCCAGCAGTTACGGGACAGGCCTCTACGAGCAGTACTTC.

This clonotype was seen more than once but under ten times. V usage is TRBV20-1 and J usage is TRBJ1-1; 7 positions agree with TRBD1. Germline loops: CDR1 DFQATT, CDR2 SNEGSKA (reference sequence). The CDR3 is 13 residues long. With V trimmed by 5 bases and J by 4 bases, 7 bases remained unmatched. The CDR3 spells CSAPRQGATEAFF. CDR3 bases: TGCAGTGCTCCCCGACAGGGCGCCACTGAAGCTTTCTTT.

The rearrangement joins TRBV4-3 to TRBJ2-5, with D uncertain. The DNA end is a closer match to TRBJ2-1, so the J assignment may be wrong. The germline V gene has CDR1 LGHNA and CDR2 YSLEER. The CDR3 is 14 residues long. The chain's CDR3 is CASSQGLGANEQFF. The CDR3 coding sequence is TGCGCCAGCAGCCAAGGACTTGGCGCAAATGAGCAGTTCTTC.

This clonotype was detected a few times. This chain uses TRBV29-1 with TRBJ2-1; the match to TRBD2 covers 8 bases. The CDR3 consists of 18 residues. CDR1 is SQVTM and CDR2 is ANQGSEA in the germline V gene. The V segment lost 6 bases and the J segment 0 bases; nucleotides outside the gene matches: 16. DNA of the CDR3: TGCAGCGTCTTAAAGTCGGGGGGGGATTCCTTCTCCTACAATGAGCAGTTCTTC. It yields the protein CSVLKSGGDSFSYNEQFF.

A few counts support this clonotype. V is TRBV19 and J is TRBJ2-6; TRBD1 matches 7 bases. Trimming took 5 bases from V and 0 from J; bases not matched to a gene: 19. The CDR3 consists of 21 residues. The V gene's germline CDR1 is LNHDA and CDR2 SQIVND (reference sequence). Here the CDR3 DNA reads TGTGCCAGTAGTCCCCGCACTACAGGGGCAAAGGCAAGCTCTGGGGCCAACGTCCTGACTTTC. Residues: CASSPRTTGAKASSGANVLTF. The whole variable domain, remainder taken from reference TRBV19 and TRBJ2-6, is DGGITQSPKYLFRKEGQNVTLSCEQNLNHDAMYWYRQDPGQGLRLIYYSQIVNDFQKGDIAEGYSVSREKKESFPLTVTSAQKNPTAFYLCASSPRTTGAKASSGANVLTFGAGSRLTVL.

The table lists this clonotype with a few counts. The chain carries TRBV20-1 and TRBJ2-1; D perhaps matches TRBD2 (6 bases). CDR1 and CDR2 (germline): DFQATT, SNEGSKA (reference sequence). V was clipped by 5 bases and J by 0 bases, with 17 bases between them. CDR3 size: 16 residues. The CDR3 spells CSAGPWRGSSYNEQFF. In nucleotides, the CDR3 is TGCAGTGCTGGACCCTGGCGGGGTAGCTCCTACAATGAGCAGTTCTTC.

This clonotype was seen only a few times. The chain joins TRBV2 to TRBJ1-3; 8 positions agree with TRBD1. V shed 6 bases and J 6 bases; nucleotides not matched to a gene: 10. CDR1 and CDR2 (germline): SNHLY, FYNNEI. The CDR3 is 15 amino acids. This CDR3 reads CASRPRTGRTNTIYF. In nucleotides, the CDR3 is TGTGCCAGCAGGCCCCGGACAGGGCGTACAAACACCATATATTTT.

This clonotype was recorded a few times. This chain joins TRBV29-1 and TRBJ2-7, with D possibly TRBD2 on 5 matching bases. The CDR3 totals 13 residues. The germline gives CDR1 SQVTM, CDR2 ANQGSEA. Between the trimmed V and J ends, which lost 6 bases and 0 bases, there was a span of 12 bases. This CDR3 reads CSVEGSYSYEQYF. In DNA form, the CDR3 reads TGCAGCGTCGAGGGCAGTTACTCCTACGAGCAGTACTTC.

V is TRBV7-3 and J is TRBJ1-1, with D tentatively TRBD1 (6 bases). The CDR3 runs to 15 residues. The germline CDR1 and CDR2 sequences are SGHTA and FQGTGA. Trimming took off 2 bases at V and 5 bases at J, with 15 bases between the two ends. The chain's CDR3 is CASSLEGGPWTEAFF. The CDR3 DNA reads TGTGCCAGCAGCTTAGAGGGGGGCCCATGGACTGAAGCTTTCTTT.

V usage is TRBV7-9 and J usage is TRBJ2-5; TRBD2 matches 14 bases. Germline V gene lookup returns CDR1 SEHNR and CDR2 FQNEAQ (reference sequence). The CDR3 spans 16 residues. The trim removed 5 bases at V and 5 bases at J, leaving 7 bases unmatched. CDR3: CASSKEGLAGDETQYF. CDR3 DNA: TGTGCCAGCAGCAAGGAGGGACTAGCGGGAGATGAGACCCAGTACTTC.

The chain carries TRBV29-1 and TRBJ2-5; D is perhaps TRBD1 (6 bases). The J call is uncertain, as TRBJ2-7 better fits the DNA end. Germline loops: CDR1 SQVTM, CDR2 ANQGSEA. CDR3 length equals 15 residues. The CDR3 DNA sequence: TGCAGCGTTGAACGGTATACAGGGAGCTCCTACGAGCAGTACTTC. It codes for CSVERYTGSSYEQYF.

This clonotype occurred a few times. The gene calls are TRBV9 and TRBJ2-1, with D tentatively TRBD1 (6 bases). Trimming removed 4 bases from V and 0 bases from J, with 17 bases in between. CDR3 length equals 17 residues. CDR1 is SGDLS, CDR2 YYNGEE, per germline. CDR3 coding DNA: TGTGCCAGCAGCCCCCGGGTCTTAGGGGGCTCCTACAATGAGCAGTTCTTC. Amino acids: CASSPRVLGGSYNEQFF.

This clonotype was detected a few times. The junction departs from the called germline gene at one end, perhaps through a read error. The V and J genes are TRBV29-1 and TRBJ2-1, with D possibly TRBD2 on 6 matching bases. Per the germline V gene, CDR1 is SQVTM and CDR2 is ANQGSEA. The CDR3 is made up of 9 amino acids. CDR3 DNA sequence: TGTAGCGTCGGGGGTGAGCAGTTCTTC. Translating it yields CSVGGEQFF.

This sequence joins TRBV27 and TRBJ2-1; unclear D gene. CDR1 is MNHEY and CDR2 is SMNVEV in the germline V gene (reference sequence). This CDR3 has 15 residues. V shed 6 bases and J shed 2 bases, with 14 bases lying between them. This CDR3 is CASRPDSATYNEQFF. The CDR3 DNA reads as TGTGCCAGCAGGCCAGACTCGGCAACCTACAATGAGCAGTTCTTC.

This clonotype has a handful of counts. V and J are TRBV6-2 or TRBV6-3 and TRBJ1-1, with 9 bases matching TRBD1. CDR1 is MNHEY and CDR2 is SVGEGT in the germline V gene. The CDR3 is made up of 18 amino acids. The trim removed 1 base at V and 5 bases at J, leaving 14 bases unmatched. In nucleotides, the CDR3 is TGTGCCAGCAGTTACTTGGGGACAGGGCTTTTCGTTTCAACTGAAGCTTTCTTT. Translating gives CASSYLGTGLFVSTEAFF.

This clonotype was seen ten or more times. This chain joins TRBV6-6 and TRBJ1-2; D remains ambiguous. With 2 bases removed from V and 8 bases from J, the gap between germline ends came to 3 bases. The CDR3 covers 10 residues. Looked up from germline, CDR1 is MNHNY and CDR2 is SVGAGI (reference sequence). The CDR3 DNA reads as TGTGCCAGCAGTTACGGCGGCTACACCTTC. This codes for CASSYGGYTF.

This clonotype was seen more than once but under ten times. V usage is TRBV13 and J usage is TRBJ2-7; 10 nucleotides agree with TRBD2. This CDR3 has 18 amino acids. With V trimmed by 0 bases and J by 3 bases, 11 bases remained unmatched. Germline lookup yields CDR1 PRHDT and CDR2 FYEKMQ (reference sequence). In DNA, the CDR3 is TGTGCCAGCAGCTTAGGCCTTCCCGGGACTAGCGAGCACTACGAGCAGTACTTC. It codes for CASSLGLPGTSEHYEQYF.

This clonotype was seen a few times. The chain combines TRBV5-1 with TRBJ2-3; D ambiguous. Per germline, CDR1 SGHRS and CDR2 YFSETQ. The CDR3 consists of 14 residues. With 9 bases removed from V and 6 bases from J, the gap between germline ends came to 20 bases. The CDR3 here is CATKRRRRPDTQYF. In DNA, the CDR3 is TGCGCCACCAAGAGGCGGCGCCGGCCGGATACGCAGTATTTT.

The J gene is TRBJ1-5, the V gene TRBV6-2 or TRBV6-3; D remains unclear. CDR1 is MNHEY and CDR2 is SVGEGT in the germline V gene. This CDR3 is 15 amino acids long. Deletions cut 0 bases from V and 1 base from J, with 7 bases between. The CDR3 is CASSYSFQSNQPQHF. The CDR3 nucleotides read TGTGCCAGCAGTTACTCGTTCCAGAGCAATCAGCCCCAGCATTTT.

In DNA, the CDR3 is TGCAGTGCCCCCGGGGCCCGAGGGGTATTGGGCGCTTTCTTT. Its protein is CSAPGARGVLGAFF. The chain is built from TRBV20-1 and TRBJ1-1; tentative D call: TRBD1 (5 bases). Germline loops: CDR1 DFQATT, CDR2 SNEGSKA (reference sequence). The germline V and J ends were trimmed by 6 bases and 11 bases, with 25 bases remaining between them. The CDR3 consists of 14 residues.

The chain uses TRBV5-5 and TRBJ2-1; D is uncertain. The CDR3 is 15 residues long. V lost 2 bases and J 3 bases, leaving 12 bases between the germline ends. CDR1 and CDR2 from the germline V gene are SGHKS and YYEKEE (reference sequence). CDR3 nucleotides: TGTGCCAGCAGCTTTCAAACAGCTCTCTACAATGAGCAGTTCTTC. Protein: CASSFQTALYNEQFF. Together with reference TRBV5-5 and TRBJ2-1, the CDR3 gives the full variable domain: DAGVTQSPTHLIKTRGQQVTLRCSPISGHKSVSWYQQVLGQGPQFIFQYYEKEERGRGNFPDRFSARQFPNYSSELNVNALLLGDSALYLCASSFQTALYNEQFFGPGTRLTVL.

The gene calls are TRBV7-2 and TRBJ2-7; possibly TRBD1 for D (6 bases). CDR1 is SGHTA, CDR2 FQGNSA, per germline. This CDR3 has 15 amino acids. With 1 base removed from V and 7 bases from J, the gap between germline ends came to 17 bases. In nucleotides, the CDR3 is TGTGCCAGCAGCTTAGGGGCAGGGGCGTCCCGTGAGCAGTACTTC. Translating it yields CASSLGAGASREQYF.

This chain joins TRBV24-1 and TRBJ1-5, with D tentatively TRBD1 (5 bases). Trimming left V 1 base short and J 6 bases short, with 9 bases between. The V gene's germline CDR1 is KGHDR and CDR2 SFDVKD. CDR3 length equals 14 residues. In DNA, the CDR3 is TGTGCCACCAGTGATTTAGGGGATGGTCAGCCCCAGCATTTT. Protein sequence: CATSDLGDGQPQHF.

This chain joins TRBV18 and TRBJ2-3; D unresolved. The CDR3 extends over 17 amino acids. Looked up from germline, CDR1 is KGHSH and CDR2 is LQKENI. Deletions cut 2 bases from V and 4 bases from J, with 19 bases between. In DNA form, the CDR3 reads TGTGCCAGCTCACCAGAGGACCACTCCCCGGTCCCAGATACGCAGTATTTT. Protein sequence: CASSPEDHSPVPDTQYF.

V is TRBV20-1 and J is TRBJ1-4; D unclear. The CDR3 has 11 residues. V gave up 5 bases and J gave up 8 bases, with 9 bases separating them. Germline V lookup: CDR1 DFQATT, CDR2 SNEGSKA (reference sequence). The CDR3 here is CSAPTGEKLFF. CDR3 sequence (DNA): TGCAGTGCTCCTACGGGGGAAAAACTGTTTTTT.

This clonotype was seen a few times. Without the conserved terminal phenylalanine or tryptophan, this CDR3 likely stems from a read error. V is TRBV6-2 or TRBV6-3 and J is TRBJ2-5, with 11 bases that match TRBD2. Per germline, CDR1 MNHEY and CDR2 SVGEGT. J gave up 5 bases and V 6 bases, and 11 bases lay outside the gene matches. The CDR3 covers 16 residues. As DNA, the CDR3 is TGTGCCAGCAGCCGCGGGACTAGCGGAATGAGGGAGACCCAGTACCTC. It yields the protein CASSRGTSGMRETQYL.

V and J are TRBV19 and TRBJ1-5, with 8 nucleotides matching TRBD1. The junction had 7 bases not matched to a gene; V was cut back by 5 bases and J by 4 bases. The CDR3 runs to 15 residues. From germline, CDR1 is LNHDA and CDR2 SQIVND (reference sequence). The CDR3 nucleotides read TGTGCCAGTAGTCCCTGGACAGGGACTAATCAGCCCCAGCATTTT. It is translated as CASSPWTGTNQPQHF.

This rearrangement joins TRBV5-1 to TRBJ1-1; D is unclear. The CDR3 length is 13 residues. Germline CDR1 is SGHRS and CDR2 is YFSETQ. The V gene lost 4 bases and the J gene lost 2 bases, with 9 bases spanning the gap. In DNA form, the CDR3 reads TGCGCCAGCAGCAAAAGTGGAAACACTGAAGCTTTCTTT. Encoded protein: CASSKSGNTEAFF.